This T cell receptor beta chain was obtained from a study of blood T cell repertoires in COVID-19. Study-level information: Researchers got acute and convalescent COVID-19 samples from the United States, Italy and Spain. T cells, B-cell-depleted T cells, or PBMCs provided the cDNA or gDNA that served as material.

CDR1 and CDR2 (germline): SQVTM, ANQGSEA. Between the trimmed V and J ends, which lost 7 bases and 11 bases, there was a span of 20 bases. This CDR3 spans 12 amino acids. Sequencing used immunoSEQ multiplex PCR; TCRdb keeps in-frame clones, though not all of them. The sample holds 310,000 or so clones, about 88% seen once. The sequenced sample consisted of peripheral blood. This clonotype was obtained from a man between 65 and 80 years old with acute or convalescent COVID-19. V is TRBV29-1 and J is TRBJ1-1; no reliable D call. CDR3 bases: TGCAGCGGACACGATGGTCCGGGAAGGGCTTTCTTT. Translating it yields CSGHDGPGRAFF. Full variable domain (missing parts from reference TRBV29-1 and TRBJ1-1): SAVISQKPSRDICQRGTSLTIQCQVDSQVTMMFWYRQQPGQSLTLIATANQGSEATYESGFVIDKFPISRPNLTFSTLTVSNMSPEDSSIYLCSGHDGPGRAFFGQGTRLTVV.